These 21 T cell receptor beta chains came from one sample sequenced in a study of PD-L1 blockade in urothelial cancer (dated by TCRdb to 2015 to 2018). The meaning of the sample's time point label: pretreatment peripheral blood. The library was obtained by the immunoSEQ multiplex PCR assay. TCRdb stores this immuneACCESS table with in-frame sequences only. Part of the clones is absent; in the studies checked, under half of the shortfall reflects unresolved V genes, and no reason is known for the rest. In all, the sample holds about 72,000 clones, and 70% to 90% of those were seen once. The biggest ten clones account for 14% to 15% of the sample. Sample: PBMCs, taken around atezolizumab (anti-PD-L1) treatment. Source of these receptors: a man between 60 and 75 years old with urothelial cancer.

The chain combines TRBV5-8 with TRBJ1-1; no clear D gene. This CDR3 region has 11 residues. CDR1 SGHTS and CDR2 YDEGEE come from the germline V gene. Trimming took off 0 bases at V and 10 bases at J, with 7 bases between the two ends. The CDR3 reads CASSLGASAFF. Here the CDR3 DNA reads TGTGCCAGCAGCTTGGGGGCATCAGCTTTCTTT.

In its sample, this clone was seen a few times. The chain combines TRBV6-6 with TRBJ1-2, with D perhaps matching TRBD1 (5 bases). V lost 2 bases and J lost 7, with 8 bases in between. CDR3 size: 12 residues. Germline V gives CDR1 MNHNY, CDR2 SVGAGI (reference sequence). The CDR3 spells CASSYDRGGYTF. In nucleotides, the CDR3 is TGTGCCAGCAGTTACGACAGAGGTGGCTACACCTTC.

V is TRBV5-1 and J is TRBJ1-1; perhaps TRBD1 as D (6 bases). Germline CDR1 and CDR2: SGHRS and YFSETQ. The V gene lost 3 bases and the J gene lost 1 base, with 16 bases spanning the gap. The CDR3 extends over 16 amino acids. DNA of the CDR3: TGCGCCAGCAGCTCGGGGGGGGCCCGGGGGAACACTGAAGCTTTCTTT. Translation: CASSSGGARGNTEAFF.

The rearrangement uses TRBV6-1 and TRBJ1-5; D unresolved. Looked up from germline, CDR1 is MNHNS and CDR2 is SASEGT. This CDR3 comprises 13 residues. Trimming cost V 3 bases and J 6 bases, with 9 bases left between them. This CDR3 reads CASSDSGIQPQHF. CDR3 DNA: TGTGCCAGCAGTGACTCAGGTATTCAGCCCCAGCATTTT.

The CDR3 here is CASSRDINSGNTIYF. Written as DNA, the CDR3 is TGTGCCAGCAGCCGGGACATCAACTCTGGAAACACCATATATTTT. The chain couples TRBV14 to TRBJ1-3, with TRBD1 as a possible D gene (6 bases). Germline assignment: CDR1 SGHDN and CDR2 FVKESK. The CDR3 extends over 15 amino acids. V was trimmed by 4 bases and J by 0 bases, leaving 10 bases between them.

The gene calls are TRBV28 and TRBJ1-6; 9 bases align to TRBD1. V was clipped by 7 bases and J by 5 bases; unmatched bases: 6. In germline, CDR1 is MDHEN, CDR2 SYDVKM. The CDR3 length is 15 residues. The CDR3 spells CASTDRDRDNSPLHF. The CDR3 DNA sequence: TGTGCCAGCACCGACCGGGACAGGGATAATTCACCCCTCCACTTT.

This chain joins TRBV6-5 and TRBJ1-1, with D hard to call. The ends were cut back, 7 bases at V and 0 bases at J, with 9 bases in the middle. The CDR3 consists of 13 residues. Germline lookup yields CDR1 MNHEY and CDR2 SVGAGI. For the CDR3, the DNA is TGTGCCAGCAAGGGAGTTATGAACACTGAAGCTTTCTTT. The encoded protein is CASKGVMNTEAFF.

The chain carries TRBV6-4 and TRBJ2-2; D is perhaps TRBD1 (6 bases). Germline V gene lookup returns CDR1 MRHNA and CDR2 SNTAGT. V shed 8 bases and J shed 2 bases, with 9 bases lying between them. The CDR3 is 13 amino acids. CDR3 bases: TGTGCCAGCCGGACAGAAAACACCGGGGAGCTGTTTTTT. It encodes CASRTENTGELFF.

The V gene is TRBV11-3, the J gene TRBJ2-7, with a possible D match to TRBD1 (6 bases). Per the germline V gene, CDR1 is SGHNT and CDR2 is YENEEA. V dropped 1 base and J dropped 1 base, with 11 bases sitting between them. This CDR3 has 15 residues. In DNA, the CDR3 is TGTGCCAGCAGCTTAGCTGGGGGCACTTCCTACGAGCAGTACTTC. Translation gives CASSLAGGTSYEQYF.

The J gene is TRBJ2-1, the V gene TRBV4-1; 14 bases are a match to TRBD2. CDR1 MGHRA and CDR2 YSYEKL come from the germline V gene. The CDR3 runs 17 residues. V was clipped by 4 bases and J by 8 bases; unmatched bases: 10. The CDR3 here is CASSPSRTSGGWDEQFF. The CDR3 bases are TGCGCCAGCAGCCCATCCCGGACTAGCGGGGGGTGGGATGAGCAGTTCTTC.

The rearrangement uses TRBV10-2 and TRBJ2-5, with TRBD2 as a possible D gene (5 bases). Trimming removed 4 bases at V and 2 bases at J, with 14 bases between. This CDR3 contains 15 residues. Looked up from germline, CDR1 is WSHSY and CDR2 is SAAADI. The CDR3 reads CASSAGLNSQETQYF. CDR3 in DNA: TGCGCCAGCAGTGCTGGACTCAATTCGCAAGAGACCCAGTACTTC.

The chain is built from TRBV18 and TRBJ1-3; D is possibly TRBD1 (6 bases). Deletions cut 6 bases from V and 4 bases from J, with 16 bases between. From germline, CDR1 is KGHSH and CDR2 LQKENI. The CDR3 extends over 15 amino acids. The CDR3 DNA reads TGTGCCAGCTCCCCAAGTACAGGGACGGGAAACACCATATATTTT. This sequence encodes CASSPSTGTGNTIYF.

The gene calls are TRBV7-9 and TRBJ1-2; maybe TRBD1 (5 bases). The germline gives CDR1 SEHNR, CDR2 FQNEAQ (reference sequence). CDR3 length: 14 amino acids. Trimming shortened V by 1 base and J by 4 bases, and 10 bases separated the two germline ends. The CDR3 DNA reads TGTGCCAGCAGCTTAGACGGGGGGATCTATGGCTACACCTTC. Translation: CASSLDGGIYGYTF.

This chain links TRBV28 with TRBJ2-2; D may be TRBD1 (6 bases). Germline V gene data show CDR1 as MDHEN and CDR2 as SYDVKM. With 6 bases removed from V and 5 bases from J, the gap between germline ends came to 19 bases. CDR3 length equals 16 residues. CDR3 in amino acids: CASSSPPGHPTGELFF. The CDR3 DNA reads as TGTGCCAGCAGCTCTCCACCGGGACACCCAACCGGGGAGCTGTTTTTT.

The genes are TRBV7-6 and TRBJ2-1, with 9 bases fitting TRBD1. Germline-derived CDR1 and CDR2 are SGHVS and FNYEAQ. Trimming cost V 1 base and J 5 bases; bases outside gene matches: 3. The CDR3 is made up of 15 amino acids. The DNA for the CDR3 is TGTGCCAGCAGCTTAGTAGGGGACAGGGACAATGAGCAGTTCTTC. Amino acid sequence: CASSLVGDRDNEQFF.

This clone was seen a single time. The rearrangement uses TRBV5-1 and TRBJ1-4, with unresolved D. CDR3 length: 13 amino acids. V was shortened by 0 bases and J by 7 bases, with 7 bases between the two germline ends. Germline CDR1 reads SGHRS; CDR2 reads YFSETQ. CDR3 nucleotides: TGCGCCAGCAGCTTGGGTGGCGGTGAAAAACTGTTTTTT. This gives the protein CASSLGGGEKLFF.

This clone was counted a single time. The CDR3 region is CASSLGQGAFGELFF. The CDR3 DNA sequence: TGTGCCAGCAGCTTGGGACAGGGGGCGTTCGGGGAGCTGTTTTTT. V is TRBV11-2 and J is TRBJ2-2; 12 bases map to TRBD1. CDR3 length equals 15 residues. Germline V gives CDR1 SGHAT, CDR2 FQNNGV. After removal of 3 bases from V and 7 bases from J, the junction contained 3 bases not matched to a gene.

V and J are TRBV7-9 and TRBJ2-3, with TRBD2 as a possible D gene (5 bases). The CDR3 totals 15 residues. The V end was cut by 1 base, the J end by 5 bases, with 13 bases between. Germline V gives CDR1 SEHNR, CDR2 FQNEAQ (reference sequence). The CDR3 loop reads CASSLVSVGVDTQYF. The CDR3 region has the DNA TGTGCCAGCAGCTTAGTGAGCGTCGGGGTAGATACGCAGTATTTT.

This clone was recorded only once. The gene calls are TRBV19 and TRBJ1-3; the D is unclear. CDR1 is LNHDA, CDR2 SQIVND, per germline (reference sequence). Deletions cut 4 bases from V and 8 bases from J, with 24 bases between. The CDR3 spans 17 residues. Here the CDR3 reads CASSKLDGWALEDTIYF. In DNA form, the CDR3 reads TGTGCCAGTAGTAAACTCGACGGTTGGGCTTTGGAGGACACCATATATTTT.

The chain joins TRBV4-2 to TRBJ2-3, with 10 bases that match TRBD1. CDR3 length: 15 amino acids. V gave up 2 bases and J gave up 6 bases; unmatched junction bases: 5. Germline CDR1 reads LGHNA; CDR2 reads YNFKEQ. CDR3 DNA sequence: TGTGCCAGCAGCCAAACGACAGGGGGCGCCGATACGCAGTATTTT. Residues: CASSQTTGGADTQYF.

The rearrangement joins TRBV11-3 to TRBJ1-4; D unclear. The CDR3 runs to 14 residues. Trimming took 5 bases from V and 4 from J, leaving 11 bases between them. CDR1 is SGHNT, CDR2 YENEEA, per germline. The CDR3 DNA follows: TGTGCCAGCAGCCCTGGGAGAGGTAATGAAAAACTGTTTTTT. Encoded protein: CASSPGRGNEKLFF.